This T cell receptor (beta chain) derives from a study of shared clonotypes between healthy human individuals. Between the trimmed V and J ends, which lost 3 bases and 0 bases, there was a span of 10 bases. The CDR3 consists of 16 residues. Germline CDR1 reads SGHRS; CDR2 reads YFSETQ. Assay used: immunoSEQ multiplex PCR; TCRdb lists only in-frame clones, some missing. Of around 2.1 million clones listed, roughly 91% are singletons. Positively selected for CCR7, the CD45RO-negative cells used as naive CD8 cells excluded terminally differentiated effector memory CD45RA+ cells. This receptor was taken from a man aged 18 to 30 in good health. Some clones in this sample may be carry-over from other donors' samples. Sequencing was performed on naive CD8+ T cells from PBMCs. The V gene is TRBV5-1, the J gene TRBJ2-6; tentatively, D is TRBD1 (6 bases). This CDR3 reads CASSSGQLSGANVLTF. CDR3 bases: TGCGCCAGCAGCTCAGGACAGCTCTCTGGGGCCAACGTCCTGACTTTC.